Listed below are T cell receptor beta chains from one sample, sequenced in a study of shared clonotypes between healthy human individuals. The table came from immunoSEQ multiplex PCR; TCRdb's copy has only in-frame clones and leaves some out. Of a few hundred thousand clones in the sample, roughly 97% were seen once. Sample: naive CD4+ T cells sorted from blood. These receptors were obtained from a woman aged 25 to 39 in good health. CDR3s leave out the opening cysteine and the closing phenylalanine or tryptophan.

V: TRBV10-1
J: TRBJ2-7
CDR3: ASNAGGISSGYEQY

V: TRBV11-3
J: TRBJ2-2
CDR3: ASSLRSTGELF

V: TRBV6-6
J: TRBJ2-3
CDR3: ASSYWDTPGADTQY

V: TRBV10-1
J: TRBJ2-3
CDR3: ASSPGQGLTDTQY

V: TRBV27
J: TRBJ1-3
CDR3: ASSPEGSPSSGNTIY

V: TRBV28
J: TRBJ1-2
CDR3: ASSGWQDYGYT

V: TRBV28
J: TRBJ2-7
CDR3: ASRTSTSEQY

V: TRBV7-2
J: TRBJ1-1
CDR3: ASSPPPVGVEAF

V: TRBV5-6
J: TRBJ1-2
CDR3: ASSLPGKDGYT

V: TRBV6-1
J: TRBJ2-3
CDR3: ASTRAASDTQY

V: TRBV18
J: TRBJ2-7
CDR3: ASSAGRVGQY

V: TRBV28
J: TRBJ1-5
CDR3: ASIALSRDQPQH

V: TRBV19
J: TRBJ1-3
CDR3: ASSTRHDGTGNTIY

V: TRBV7-2
J: TRBJ2-7
CDR3: ASRAQGREQY

V: TRBV5-1
J: TRBJ2-1
CDR3: ASSKGGPLGYNEQF

V: TRBV9
J: TRBJ2-1
CDR3: ASSVELRGPRNEQF

V: TRBV28
J: TRBJ1-3
CDR3: ASSSGDTIY

V: TRBV13
J: TRBJ2-1
CDR3: ASSLGHFGLAGVNEQF

V: TRBV11-2
J: TRBJ2-1
CDR3: ASKLADSYNEQF

V: TRBV18
J: TRBJ2-1
CDR3: ASSPLASSYNEQF

V: TRBV4-1
J: TRBJ2-3
CDR3: ASSQGEDVFPQY

V: TRBV19
J: TRBJ2-5
CDR3: ASSIDRGTGLETQETQY

V: TRBV28
J: TRBJ2-7
CDR3: ASSLFLAGVSYEQY

V: TRBV6-6
J: TRBJ2-7
CDR3: ASSYPGGYEQY

V: TRBV27
J: TRBJ2-1
CDR3: ASSLGSYNEQF

V: TRBV7-9
J: TRBJ1-2
CDR3: ASSFKGTGGNT

V: TRBV5-1
J: TRBJ2-7
CDR3: ASSLASGHSYEQY

V: TRBV18
J: TRBJ2-1
CDR3: ASSPGLAGVWNEQF

V: TRBV6-5
J: TRBJ1-1
CDR3: ASRSRDRGVTEAF

V: TRBV2
J: TRBJ1-5
CDR3: ASSEALLGQGTGQPQH

V: TRBV28
J: TRBJ2-7
CDR3: ASISGHRSSYEQY

V: TRBV6-1
J: TRBJ1-2
CDR3: ASTVGVTYYGYT

V: TRBV2
J: TRBJ2-1
CDR3: ASSGNLPEQF

V: TRBV28
J: TRBJ2-2
CDR3: ATPGGAGELF